The rows below give T cell receptor beta chains drawn from one sample of a study of shared clonotypes between healthy human individuals. The method was immunoSEQ multiplex PCR; TCRdb's version includes in-frame clones alone and lacks a portion of them. The table lists hundreds of thousands of clones, around 97% of them singletons. Source material: naive CD4+ T cells sorted from blood. The receptors were gathered from a woman in her twenties or thirties in good health. Each CDR3 is given with its conserved first and last residue. Fields, in order: D gene, clone size, J gene, V gene, CDR3 protein, CDR3 DNA. D genes are given only for firm matches. The size field is filled for only some rows; it gives once, few, many or a size class.

>TRBD2|NA|TRBJ2-5|TRBV28
CASSRTSGGETQYF
TGTGCCAGCAGCCGGACTAGCGGGGGAGAGACCCAGTACTTC
>NA|once|TRBJ1-1|TRBV18
CASSQGLHTEAFF
TGTGCCAGCTCACAGGGGTTACACACTGAAGCTTTCTTT
>NA|NA|TRBJ2-2|TRBV18
CASSAGTPVGSWELFF
TGTGCCAGCTCGGCCGGGACCCCTGTCGGGTCCTGGGAGCTGTTTTTT
>TRBD1|NA|TRBJ1-1|TRBV28
CASSTAGTGRTEAFF
TGTGCCAGCAGTACAGCCGGGACAGGGAGGACTGAAGCTTTCTTT
>NA|NA|TRBJ2-7|TRBV4-1
CASSQEAGMMYEQYF
TGCGCCAGCAGCCAAGAGGCAGGAATGATGTACGAGCAGTACTTC
>NA|once|TRBJ2-3|TRBV29-1
CSVDPSTDTQYF
TGCAGCGTCGATCCTAGCACAGATACGCAGTATTTT
>TRBD2|NA|TRBJ2-3|TRBV5-1
CASSPRLAGGGDTQYF
TGCGCCAGCAGCCCCAGACTAGCGGGAGGAGGAGATACGCAGTATTTT
>NA|NA|TRBJ2-3|TRBV11-2
CASSLGGGTDTQYF
TGTGCCAGCAGCTTAGGTGGGGGGACAGATACGCAGTATTTT
>TRBD2|NA|TRBJ2-1|TRBV6-9
CASSQDSGSSYNEQFF
TGTGCCAGCAGCCAAGATAGCGGGAGTTCCTACAATGAGCAGTTCTTC
>NA|NA|TRBJ2-1|TRBV10-1
CASSDGQYNEQFF
TGCGCCAGCAGTGACGGCCAGTACAATGAGCAGTTCTTC
>NA|NA|TRBJ2-1|TRBV28
CAAMAKYNEQFF
TGTGCCGCAATGGCGAAGTACAATGAGCAGTTCTTC
>NA|NA|TRBJ2-1|TRBV6-5
CASSYSPGAGDNEQFF
TGTGCCAGCAGTTACTCTCCTGGAGCCGGGGACAATGAGCAGTTCTTC
>NA|NA|TRBJ2-7|TRBV10-1
CARLKVGNSYEQYF
TGCGCCCGCCTCAAAGTAGGGAATTCGTACGAGCAGTACTTC
>NA|NA|TRBJ2-1|TRBV19
CASSNPQSGRREQFF
TGTGCCAGTAGTAATCCCCAATCCGGCCGGAGGGAGCAGTTCTTC
>NA|NA|TRBJ1-2|TRBV4-1
CASSQDTGYYGYTF
TGCGCCAGCAGCCAAGATACAGGCTACTATGGCTACACCTTC
>NA|NA|TRBJ1-5|TRBV15
CATSTKQGYSNQPQHF
TGTGCCACCAGCACCAAGCAAGGGTATAGCAATCAGCCCCAGCATTTT
>NA|NA|TRBJ1-1|TRBV28
CASSLPAEAAEAFF
TGTGCCAGCAGTTTACCAGCCGAGGCGGCTGAAGCTTTCTTT
>NA|once|TRBJ1-5|TRBV9
CASSVGAGPLGEPQHF
TGTGCCAGCAGCGTAGGGGCAGGGCCCTTGGGGGAGCCCCAGCATTTT
>NA|NA|TRBJ1-2|TRBV6-5
CASSYTSPGGGYGYTF
TGTGCCAGCAGCTACACATCTCCGGGAGGGGGCTATGGCTACACCTTC
>TRBD1|NA|TRBJ1-5|TRBV28
CASRLLGQGNQPQHF
TGTGCCAGCAGACTTCTCGGACAGGGCAATCAGCCCCAGCATTTT
>NA|NA|TRBJ1-1|TRBV28
CASSLWGSGNILAFF
TGTGCCAGCAGTTTATGGGGCTCAGGGAACATCTTGGCTTTCTTT
>NA|NA|TRBJ2-6|TRBV28
CASSLAGSGANVLTF
TGTGCCAGCAGTTTAGCCGGGTCTGGGGCCAACGTCCTGACTTTC
>NA|NA|TRBJ1-2|TRBV6-5
CASSYVPNYGYTF
TGTGCCAGCAGTTACGTTCCTAACTATGGCTACACCTTC
>NA|NA|TRBJ1-1|TRBV6-1
CASTSHVTEAFF
TGTGCCAGCACCTCCCACGTTACTGAAGCTTTCTTT
>NA|NA|TRBJ1-1|TRBV6-5
CASTGMNTEAFF
TGTGCCAGCACTGGTATGAACACTGAAGCTTTCTTT
>TRBD1|NA|TRBJ1-2|TRBV5-4
CASSLEGTGGFGGYGYTF
TGTGCCAGCAGCTTGGAGGGTACAGGGGGCTTTGGGGGCTATGGCTACACCTTC
>NA|NA|TRBJ1-4|TRBV5-5
CASSLAEGFLNEKLFF
TGTGCCAGCAGCTTGGCTGAAGGTTTCCTTAATGAAAAACTGTTTTTT
>NA|NA|TRBJ1-5|TRBV6-5
CASSGLGGQPQHF
TGTGCCAGCAGTGGACTAGGGGGACAGCCCCAGCATTTT
>TRBD1|NA|TRBJ1-1|TRBV28
CASSLGWTGTGEAFF
TGTGCCAGCAGTTTAGGATGGACAGGGACAGGTGAAGCTTTCTTT
>NA|NA|TRBJ2-1|TRBV28
CASSSYNEQFF
TGTGCCAGCAGTAGTTACAATGAGCAGTTCTTC
>TRBD1|NA|TRBJ1-5|TRBV13
CASSHGQANQPQHF
TGTGCCAGCAGCCACGGACAGGCCAATCAGCCCCAGCATTTT
>NA|once|TRBJ2-2|TRBV5-4
CASGGQNTGELFF
TGTGCCAGTGGCGGGCAGAACACCGGGGAGCTGTTTTTT
>NA|NA|TRBJ1-5|TRBV28
CASRQVGGQPQHF
TGTGCCAGCAGGCAGGTGGGGGGTCAGCCCCAGCATTTT
>NA|NA|TRBJ1-5|TRBV11-2
CASSLGGFDQPQHF
TGTGCCAGCAGCTTAGGGGGTTTTGATCAGCCCCAGCATTTT
>NA|NA|TRBJ1-2|TRBV5-1
CASSVAPDRSGYTF
TGCGCCAGCAGCGTTGCCCCGGACAGATCTGGCTACACCTTC